These 29 T cell receptor beta chains were all obtained from the same sample, sequenced in a study of CD8+CD57+ T cells in acquired aplastic anemia. CD8+CD57+ cell expansion had been shown by flow cytometry in patients chosen for sequencing. Profiling of TCR beta VDJ combinations and CDR3 sequences used genomic DNA as template. TCRdb re-called the reads with MiXCR, one entry per CDR3 protein. The sample contains over 150,000 distinct CDR3 sequences, 71% of which appear only once. Material: sorted CD4+, CD8+, or CD8+CD57+ T cells (not recorded which) from PBMCs. These receptor sequences come from a human donor with aplastic anemia.

The chain's CDR3 is CSARPGTGQETQYF. The DNA for the CDR3 is TGCAGTGCTAGACCAGGTACGGGCCAAGAGACCCAGTACTTC. The rearrangement uses TRBV20-1 and TRBJ2-5; D uncertain. Germline V gene sequence: CDR1 DFQATT, CDR2 SNEGSKA (reference sequence). The ends were cut back, 2 bases at V and 1 base at J, with 11 bases in the middle. This CDR3 is 14 amino acids long.

A few counts support this clonotype. J is TRBJ2-2 and V is TRBV16, with D uncertain. The germline CDR1 and CDR2 sequences are KGHSY and FQNENV. V dropped 0 bases and J dropped 4 bases, with 6 bases sitting between them. The CDR3 has 14 residues. DNA for the CDR3: TGTGCCAGCAGCCAATCGTATCTCACCGGGGAGCTGTTTTTT. Translation gives CASSQSYLTGELFF. The whole variable domain, filled in from reference TRBV16 and TRBJ2-2, reads GEEVAQTPKHLVRGEGQKAKLYCAPIKGHSYVFWYQQVLKNEFKFLISFQNENVFDETGMPKERFSAKCLPNSPCSLEIQATKLEDSAVYFCASSQSYLTGELFFGEGSRLTVL.

There are a few counts of this clonotype. V usage is TRBV19 and J usage is TRBJ1-1, with D perhaps TRBD1 (6 bases). Trimming stripped 6 bases from V and 4 bases from J, with 12 bases between. CDR3 length equals 13 residues. Per the germline V gene, CDR1 is LNHDA and CDR2 is SQIVND (reference sequence). CDR3 loop: CASSLIRGTEAFF. CDR3 nucleotide sequence: TGTGCCAGTAGCTTAATCAGGGGCACTGAAGCTTTCTTT.

This clonotype occurred a few times. This chain links TRBV2 with TRBJ1-2; TRBD1 matches at 7 bases. The V gene's germline CDR1 is SNHLY and CDR2 FYNNEI. The CDR3 sequence is 13 residues long. J was trimmed by 4 bases and V by 8 bases; bases with no gene match: 7. The CDR3 region has the DNA TGTGCCAGCCTGGGCCGGGACAGCTATGGCTACACCTTC. Translating gives CASLGRDSYGYTF.

The V gene is TRBV25-1, the J gene TRBJ2-5, with D uncertain. Germline assignment: CDR1 MGHDK and CDR2 SYGVNS. V gave up 6 bases and J gave up 0 bases, with 17 bases separating them. The CDR3 covers 16 residues. The CDR3 DNA sequence: TGTGCCAGCAGCCAACAAGGCGCGAAATACCAAGAGACCCAGTACTTC. It specifies CASSQQGAKYQETQYF.

The V and J genes are TRBV5-6 and TRBJ1-2, with 7 bases matching TRBD1. CDR1 and CDR2 from the germline V gene are SGHDT and YYEEEE. This CDR3 is built from 13 residues. The V and J ends lost 9 bases and 3 bases, in that order; junction bases with no gene match: 8. The CDR3 sequence is CATQGGEYYGYTF. The CDR3 bases are TGTGCCACCCAAGGGGGCGAGTACTATGGCTACACCTTC.

The chain employs TRBV7-9 and TRBJ2-7, with D unclear. CDR1 SEHNR and CDR2 FQNEAQ come from the germline V gene (reference sequence). Trimming cost V 4 bases and J 0 bases, with 16 bases left between them. This CDR3 comprises 16 residues. The CDR3 loop reads CASSSDLGVSSYEQYF. The CDR3 DNA is TGTGCCAGCAGCTCCGATCTTGGGGTAAGCTCCTACGAGCAGTACTTC.

As regards this clonotype: Possible read error: a much larger clone is one base away. As the CDR3 is not closed by the conserved phenylalanine or tryptophan, this likely results from a read error. This rearrangement joins TRBV4-3 to TRBJ1-5; the D gene is possibly TRBD1 (6 bases). Germline CDR1 is LGHNA and CDR2 is YSLEER. V lost 0 bases, J lost 5 bases, and 8 bases lay in between. The CDR3 runs 14 residues. CDR3 residues: CASSQEGGYQPQHS. CDR3 coding DNA: TGCGCCAGCAGCCAAGAAGGGGGATATCAGCCCCAGCATTCT.

The chain joins TRBV14 to TRBJ2-7; 7 bases fit TRBD1. This CDR3 has 16 amino acids. CDR1 and CDR2 (germline): SGHDN, FVKESK. With 4 bases clipped from V and 5 bases from J, the junction kept 14 bases outside the gene matches. The CDR3 sequence: CASSPIWTGVNHEQYF. CDR3 DNA: TGTGCCAGCAGCCCTATATGGACAGGAGTTAACCACGAGCAGTACTTC.

The CDR3 loop reads CASSFLAGAPPYNEQFF. CDR3 sequence (DNA): TGTGCCAGCAGCTTCCTAGCGGGGGCCCCTCCCTACAATGAGCAGTTCTTC. The rearrangement uses TRBV7-8 and TRBJ2-1; 10 bases map to TRBD2. J lost 2 bases, V lost 3 bases, and 7 bases had no gene match. The germline gives CDR1 SGHVS, CDR2 FQNEAQ. This CDR3 comprises 17 residues.

The V and J genes are TRBV14 and TRBJ2-7; D remains unclear. V was cut by 3 bases and J by 0 bases, with 15 bases left in between. The germline gives CDR1 SGHDN, CDR2 FVKESK. This CDR3 has 16 amino acids. The CDR3 sequence: CASSHITEALSYEQYF. In DNA, the CDR3 is TGTGCCAGCAGCCACATCACGGAAGCTCTCTCCTACGAGCAGTACTTC.

The rearrangement joins TRBV19 to TRBJ2-3; unclear D gene. V was trimmed by 1 base and J by 6 bases, leaving 14 bases between them. Germline V gives CDR1 LNHDA, CDR2 SQIVND (reference sequence). The CDR3 sequence is 15 residues long. CDR3 residues: CASSIGRTSRDTQYF. The CDR3 DNA is TGTGCCAGTAGTATAGGACGAACCTCCCGGGATACGCAGTATTTT.

CDR3 in amino acids: CSFCLEGIATSVFGDSKETQYF. Here the CDR3 DNA reads TGCAGCTTCTGCCTCGAGGGAATTGCCACCAGTGTCTTCGGAGACTCTAAAGAGACCCAGTACTTC. The chain recombines TRBV29-1 with TRBJ2-5; possibly TRBD2 for D (5 bases). Germline CDR1 SQVTM, CDR2 ANQGSEA. Trimming removed 8 bases at V and 3 bases at J, with 43 bases between. This CDR3 contains 22 residues.

Concerning this clonotype: The CDR3 carries no conserved terminal phenylalanine or tryptophan, so it likely arises from a read error. No DNA is shown, since the ends of the CDR3 on it are uncertain; the CDR3 is the one TCRdb lists. The CDR3 loop is CASSYASGGAKHL. V gene TRBV6-1 combines with J gene TRBJ2-3; the D segment call TRBD1 is taken from the table without a DNA check. The germline CDR1 and CDR2 sequences are MNHNS and SASEGT. The length of the CDR3 is 13 amino acids, counting both ends.

The sample holds a few counts of this clonotype. The V and J genes are TRBV9 and TRBJ1-6; 7 bases line up with TRBD1. The junction had 3 bases not matched to a gene; V was cut back by 2 bases and J by 7 bases. The CDR3 runs 14 residues. Germline V gene data show CDR1 as SGDLS and CDR2 as YYNGEE. CDR3 bases: TGTGCCAGCAGCGTCACAGGGGCGAATTCACCCCTCCACTTT. As protein: CASSVTGANSPLHF.

This clonotype has a handful of counts. This sequence joins TRBV20-1 and TRBJ1-2; D unresolved. The CDR3 consists of 13 residues. Germline CDR1 reads DFQATT; CDR2 reads SNEGSKA (reference sequence). The V gene lost 0 bases and the J gene lost 5 bases, with 10 bases spanning the gap. The CDR3 bases are TGCAGTGCTAGAGATCTCCTTAAGTATGGCTACACCTTC. Its protein is CSARDLLKYGYTF.

The chain carries TRBV24-1 and TRBJ2-3; a possible D gene is TRBD1 (6 bases). Germline CDR1 and CDR2: KGHDR and SFDVKD. Trimming cost V 7 bases and J 0 bases, with 13 bases left between them. The CDR3 loop spans 15 amino acids. The CDR3 loop reads CATSIGGISTDTQYF. CDR3 bases: TGTGCCACCAGCATAGGGGGAATCAGCACAGATACGCAGTATTTT.

The chain has TRBV5-1 and TRBJ1-1; 8 bases map to TRBD1. Germline-derived CDR1 and CDR2 are SGHRS and YFSETQ. CDR3 length: 12 residues. Trimming removed 3 bases from V and 6 bases from J; junction bases left unmatched: 1. CDR3 sequence: CASSWTGSEAFF. CDR3 sequence (DNA): TGCGCCAGCAGCTGGACAGGGTCTGAAGCTTTCTTT.

The J gene is TRBJ1-6, the V gene TRBV5-1; D is undetermined. The CDR3 is made up of 14 amino acids. The V gene's germline CDR1 is SGHRS and CDR2 YFSETQ. V was pared by 6 bases and J by 5 bases, with 12 bases between. As DNA, the CDR3 is TGCGCCAGCAAAGAGGGAGTGGATAATTCACCCCTCCACTTT. Amino acids: CASKEGVDNSPLHF.

Here the CDR3 DNA reads TGTGCCAGCGGGTTCTCGCCGGGACAGAGCTCCTACAATGAGCAGTTCTTC. Protein product: CASGFSPGQSSYNEQFF. V and J are TRBV2 and TRBJ2-1, with 7 bases matching TRBD1. The CDR3 has 17 residues. Per germline, CDR1 SNHLY and CDR2 FYNNEI. The V and J ends lost 8 bases and 0 bases, in that order; junction bases with no gene match: 13.

The rearrangement uses TRBV20-1 and TRBJ2-1; TRBD1 or TRBD2 may be the D gene (5 bases each). This CDR3 region has 12 residues. Germline V gives CDR1 DFQATT, CDR2 SNEGSKA (reference sequence). V was clipped by 8 bases and J by 7 bases, with 15 bases between them. The CDR3 protein is CSSQRGKNEQFF. The CDR3, as DNA: TGCAGTTCCCAGAGGGGCAAAAATGAGCAGTTCTTC.

This chain connects TRBV14 to TRBJ1-2; no definite D call. Trimming took 0 bases from V and 5 from J, leaving 13 bases between them. The CDR3 is made up of 15 amino acids. Germline lookup yields CDR1 SGHDN and CDR2 FVKESK. Here the CDR3 reads CASSQDVGIQYGYTF. CDR3 nucleotides: TGTGCCAGCAGCCAAGATGTCGGGATTCAGTATGGCTACACCTTC.

The chain combines TRBV15 with TRBJ2-7; D perhaps matches TRBD1 (6 bases). The germline CDR1 and CDR2 sequences are LNHNV and YYDKDF (reference sequence). The length of the CDR3 is 12 residues. Trimming left V 1 base short and J 6 bases short, with 7 bases between. This CDR3 reads CATSRGTVEQYF. Written as DNA, the CDR3 is TGTGCCACCAGCAGAGGGACAGTCGAGCAGTACTTC.

About this clonotype itself: Lacking the conserved final phenylalanine or tryptophan, this CDR3 likely reflects a read error. V usage is TRBV10-3 and J usage is TRBJ2-5; 12 positions match TRBD1. This CDR3 has 17 amino acids. Germline CDR1 reads ENHRY; CDR2 reads SYGVKD. The CDR3 is CASSYFLGTGGGETQYL. The CDR3 nucleotides read TGTGCCAGCAGTTATTTCCTGGGGACAGGGGGCGGGGAGACCCAGTACCTC.

J is TRBJ2-7 and V is TRBV5-4; 11 bases fit TRBD1. This CDR3 is built from 15 residues. Germline assignment: CDR1 SGHNT and CDR2 YYREEE (reference sequence). V dropped 0 bases and J dropped 5; count of bases not matched to a gene: 4. DNA for the CDR3: TGTGCCAGCAGCTTGGATGGGACAGGGGGGGACGAGCAGTACTTC. It is translated as CASSLDGTGGDEQYF.

The rearrangement joins TRBV7-9 to TRBJ2-1; 9 bases align to TRBD1. The CDR3 has 15 amino acids. After removal of 4 bases from V and 8 bases from J, the junction contained 9 bases not matched to a gene. Germline CDR1 is SEHNR and CDR2 is FQNEAQ (reference sequence). CDR3 DNA sequence: TGTGCCAGCAGCTCGGGACAGGGTTTTGGCGATGAGCAGTTCTTC. This encodes CASSSGQGFGDEQFF. The variable domain in full, with the rest retrieved from reference TRBV7-9 and TRBJ2-1, is DTGVSQNPRHKITKRGQNVTFRCDPISEHNRLYWYRQTLGQGPEFLTYFQNEAQLEKSRLLSDRFSAERPKGSFSTLEIQRTEQGDSAMYLCASSSGQGFGDEQFFGPGTRLTVL.

The chain uses TRBV5-4 and TRBJ2-7; D call uncertain. Germline values: CDR1 SGHNT, CDR2 YYREEE (reference sequence). Deletions cut 0 bases from V and 3 bases from J, with 7 bases between. The CDR3 is 13 amino acids. CDR3 DNA sequence: TGTGCCAGCAGCTTGGCCGGGCGCTACGAGCAGTACTTC. This encodes CASSLAGRYEQYF.

The sample holds one count of this clonotype. The chain employs TRBV29-1 and TRBJ2-7; no firm D call. Looked up from germline, CDR1 is SQVTM and CDR2 is ANQGSEA. The V end was cut by 3 bases, the J end by 0 bases, with 9 bases between. The CDR3 spans 13 residues. The chain's CDR3 is CSVDVESSYEQYF. CDR3 DNA sequence: TGCAGCGTTGACGTGGAAAGCTCCTACGAGCAGTACTTC.

The V and J genes are TRBV29-1 and TRBJ2-7; 9 bases agree with TRBD2. Losses at the gene ends were 7 bases for V and 4 bases for J; bases not matched to a gene: 8. This CDR3 is 13 amino acids long. The germline V gene has CDR1 SQVTM and CDR2 ANQGSEA. CDR3 nucleotides: TGCAGCGCCGGGCGGGAGGGATTGTACGAGCAGTACTTC. Translated: CSAGREGLYEQYF.